This entry is about one TCR beta chain. This record belongs to a study of T cell changes during pregnancy in multiple sclerosis. CDR3 length: 15 residues. Per germline, CDR1 MNHEY and CDR2 SVGAGI. V was shortened by 0 bases and J by 10 bases, with 13 bases between the two germline ends. Produced via immunoSEQ multiplex PCR; TCRdb's table is partial and in-frame only. The sample shows some 23,000 clones, about 86% of them seen only once. The clonotype originates from a female donor in good health, enrolled as a control in a pregnancy study. This material consisted of CD4+ T cells from peripheral blood mononuclear cells, taken in the first trimester of pregnancy. This chain connects TRBV6-5 to TRBJ2-6; the D is unclear. This CDR3 is CASSYSIASSNVLTF. The CDR3 DNA reads TGTGCCAGCAGTTACTCGATAGCCAGCTCAAACGTCCTGACTTTC.